The clone carrying this T cell receptor beta chain was seen repeatedly, ten times or more. The antigen remains undetermined. This entry belongs to a study of identical twins. General study findings and limits: Researchers reported excess low generation probability among twin-shared out-of-frame alpha sequences. Potential partial confounding of zero-insertion analyses by invariant MAIT and iNKT cells was noted.

One entry per CDR3 protein results from TCRdb running MiXCR on the 5' RACE reads. The sample has some 500,000 distinct CDR3 sequences; around 20% are singletons. The CDR3 consists of 15 residues. The V gene end was trimmed by 2 bases and the J gene end by 8 bases; junction bases not matched to a gene: 6. Per the germline V gene, CDR1 is SGHTA and CDR2 is FQGNSA. The sample also formed part of further work on T cells expressing NK-cell markers. As that study records: Cells sorted as CD3+CD56+NKG2C+, CD3+CD56+NKG2C- and CD3+CD56-NKG2C+ T cells supplied the TCR beta repertoires.

This chain joins TRBV7-2 and TRBJ2-2, with 9 bases lining up with TRBD2. The source material was CD4+ T cells sorted from blood. The receptor was isolated from a woman between 18 and 29 years old in good health. CDR3 residues: CASSLIGGRAGELFF. The CDR3 nucleotides read TGTGCCAGCAGCTTAATAGGCGGGAGGGCAGGGGAGCTGTTTTTT.